This T cell receptor (beta chain) was sequenced during a study of cytomegalovirus exposure and HLA in healthy donors. This clone was recorded only once. Its specificity is unknown. Study-wide findings and caveats: Subsequent analysis found a tendency for first-cohort TCR clusters to co-occur within the 95 to 150 validation repertoires.

Germline V gene sequence: CDR1 MNHEY, CDR2 SMNVEV (reference sequence). The V gene end was trimmed by 2 bases and the J gene end by 6 bases; junction bases not matched to a gene: 2. This CDR3 is built from 15 residues. Clones were sequenced by immunoSEQ multiplex PCR, and TCRdb holds only the in-frame ones, with some missing. The table includes roughly 63,000 clones, 70% to 90% detected once. The V and J genes are TRBV27 and TRBJ2-2; 11 nucleotides agree with TRBD2. The TCR originated in a woman between 18 and 29 years old in good health and CMV-seronegative. Sequencing input: PBMCs. CDR3 nucleotide sequence: TGTGCCAGCAGTTTAACTAGCGGGAGCGCCGGGGAGCTGTTTTTT. It is translated as CASSLTSGSAGELFF.